The sequence of this T cell receptor beta chain was determined in a study of blood T cell repertoires in COVID-19. As for the study in general: The United States, Italy and Spain supplied acute and convalescent COVID-19 samples.

Generated by immunoSEQ multiplex PCR, the TCRdb table keeps only in-frame clones and is missing some. Found here are a few hundred thousand clones, about three quarters of them singletons; the top ten hold 3.3%. A single count supports this clone. The CDR3 has 15 residues. Trimming at V came to 2 bases and at J to 7 bases, leaving 8 bases not matched to a gene. Germline-derived CDR1 and CDR2 are MNHNS and SASEGT. The genes are TRBV6-1 and TRBJ2-7; 10 positions agree with TRBD1. Sequences were obtained from peripheral blood. The sequence came from a woman of 80 years or more with acute or convalescent COVID-19. Here the CDR3 reads CASSEYGQGVREQYF. The CDR3 coding sequence is TGTGCCAGCAGTGAATATGGACAGGGGGTTAGGGAGCAGTACTTC.